The source of this T cell receptor beta chain is a study of cytomegalovirus exposure and HLA in healthy donors. PCR employed 60 Vbeta and 13 Jbeta primers. TCRdb's copy holds only in-frame clones and misses some; the assay was immunoSEQ multiplex PCR. The data hold about 250,000 clones, with 85% observed a single time. Germline-derived CDR1 and CDR2 are MNHEY and SVGAGI. The CDR3 consists of 12 residues. J was trimmed by 8 bases and V by 11 bases; bases with no gene match: 8. Whole-study results and caveats: Diagnosis of cytomegalovirus status made by the classifier reportedly showed high specificity and sensitivity.

This clone was detected a few times. Antigen specificity is unknown. The sequence came from a girl aged 2 to 10 in good health and CMV-seronegative. This chain joins TRBV6-5 and TRBJ1-3; 8 nucleotides line up with TRBD1. Input material: PBMCs. CDR3 in amino acids: CASRTGTDTIYF. The DNA for the CDR3 is TGTGCCTCCCGGACAGGGACCGACACCATATATTTT.